One sample yielded the 27 T cell receptor beta chains listed below, sequenced in a study of T cells in women clearing cervical HPV infection. The assay was immunoSEQ multiplex PCR, and TCRdb's table has in-frame clones only and misses some. This repertoire includes more than 25,000 clones. What was sequenced was blood buffy coat. These receptors came from a woman aged 18 to 75 with a cervical HPV16 infection that either progressed to CIN3+ or cleared (not recorded which).

For this clone: The read gets to within 3 residues of the CDR3 end, and the germline J gene fills in the rest. The V and J genes are TRBV9 and TRBJ2-7, with 7 bases lining up with TRBD2. The CDR3 sequence is 18 residues long. In germline, CDR1 is SGDLS, CDR2 YYNGEE. V lost 0 bases and J lost 2; bases outside the gene matches: 14. The CDR3 spells CASSVASSGGVNPYEQYF. Incomplete CDR3 DNA: TGTGCCAGCAGCGTAGCTTCTAGTGGGGGGGTAAATCCCTACGAG.

In regard to this clone: The CDR3 end lies 3 residues beyond the end of the read and is filled in from the germline J gene. V usage is TRBV6-2 or TRBV6-3 and J usage is TRBJ2-3; the D gene is possibly TRBD1 (5 bases). Per germline, CDR1 MNHEY and CDR2 SVGEGT. The CDR3 length is 14 residues. V gave up 6 bases and J gave up 2 bases, with 12 bases separating them. The CDR3 is CASRPGHYTDTQYF. The CDR3 DNA, read in part, is TGTGCCAGCAGGCCCGGACATTACACAGATACG.

About this clone: The read halts 3 residues ahead of the CDR3 end, with the missing end drawn from the germline J gene. The chain recombines TRBV4-1 with TRBJ1-5; TRBD1 matches at 7 bases. J gave up 0 bases and V 4 bases, and 3 bases lay outside the gene matches. CDR3 size: 15 residues. The germline CDR1 and CDR2 sequences are MGHRA and YSYEKL. CDR3 DNA, as far as it was read: TGCGCCAGCAGCCCAGGGGGAAGTAGCAATCAGCCC. It is translated as CASSPGGSSNQP. The complete CDR3 sequence is CASSPGGSSNQPQHF.

Comment on this clone: The CDR3 end falls 3 residues outside the read, so it is completed with the germline J gene. The V gene is TRBV7-2, the J gene TRBJ1-1, with D hard to call. Trimming removed 1 base from V and 4 bases from J, with 7 bases in between. Germline V gene lookup returns CDR1 SGHTA and CDR2 FQGNSA. The CDR3 is 13 amino acids. The CDR3 reads CASSLGAGTEAFF. The CDR3 DNA, read in part, is TGTGCCAGCAGCTTAGGGGCGGGCACTGAA.

To note about this clone: From the germline J gene comes the end of the CDR3, since the read stops 3 residues before it. V gene TRBV6-1 combines with J gene TRBJ1-2, with a tentative D call TRBD1 (5 bases). The CDR3 is 13 amino acids. The germline V and J ends were trimmed by 3 bases and 6 bases, with 11 bases remaining between them. CDR1 MNHNS and CDR2 SASEGT come from the germline V gene. The CDR3 is CASSEVGENGYTF. CDR3 bases read: TGTGCCAGCAGTGAGGTAGGGGAGAATGGC.

As for this clone: The sequenced fragment ends 3 residues before the CDR3 boundary, so the rest is inferred from the germline J gene. The rearrangement joins TRBV13 to TRBJ1-3, with D unclear. This CDR3 contains 14 residues. Between the trimmed V and J ends, which lost 2 bases and 0 bases, there was a span of 5 bases. Looked up from germline, CDR1 is PRHDT and CDR2 is FYEKMQ (reference sequence). This CDR3 reads CASSLQISGNTIYF. The DNA read from the CDR3 is TGTGCCAGCAGCTTACAGATCTCTGGAAACACC.

Concerning this clone: Other DNA sequences in the sample encode the same CDR3. The sequenced part of the CDR3 DNA is TGCAGCGTCCCCGGCCCCCAGGGCCTCTACGGC. Encoded protein: CSVPGPQGLYG. The CDR3 in its entirety is CSVPGPQGLYGYTF. The rearrangement links TRBV29-1 to TRBJ1-2; D is possibly TRBD1 (5 bases). The read gets to within 3 residues of the CDR3 end, and the germline J gene fills in the rest. Germline V gives CDR1 SQVTM, CDR2 ANQGSEA. The CDR3 contains 14 residues.

In regard to this clone: Read coverage stops 3 residues before the CDR3 terminus; the germline J gene supplies the remainder. The chain joins TRBV20-1 to TRBJ1-6; no reliable D call. The germline gives CDR1 DFQATT, CDR2 SNEGSKA (reference sequence). The germline V and J ends were trimmed by 7 bases and 12 bases, with 16 bases remaining between them. The CDR3 runs 12 residues. CDR3 bases read: TGCAGTGTCCCCACTGGCGGAGGACCC. Translation gives CSVPTGGGP. The entire CDR3 is CSVPTGGGPLHF.

In the case of this clone: The observed sequence ends 3 residues before the CDR3 terminus, with the missing tail filled in from the germline J gene. The rearrangement uses TRBV7-9 and TRBJ2-5; D might be TRBD1 (6 bases). Trimming cost V 5 bases and J 5 bases, with 15 bases left between them. Germline CDR1 reads SEHNR; CDR2 reads FQNEAQ (reference sequence). The CDR3 has 14 residues. CDR3 bases read: TGTGCCAGCAGCCTATACAGGGCGGCGGAGACC. This gives the protein CASSLYRAAET. In full, the CDR3 reads CASSLYRAAETQYF. Combining the CDR3 with reference TRBV7-9 and TRBJ2-5 gives the whole variable domain DTGVSQNPRHKITKRGQNVTFRCDPISEHNRLYWYRQTLGQGPEFLTYFQNEAQLEKSRLLSDRFSAERPKGSFSTLEIQRTEQGDSAMYLCASSLYRAAETQYFGPGTRLLVL.

Note on this clone: The read ends 3 residues early relative to the CDR3; the germline J gene fills the gap. The rearrangement links TRBV7-2 to TRBJ2-3; 10 nucleotides align to TRBD2. CDR3 length equals 14 residues. The junction had 3 bases not matched to a gene; V was cut back by 5 bases and J by 4 bases. CDR1 SGHTA and CDR2 FQGNSA come from the germline V gene. The CDR3 reads CASSPSGGSDTQYF. The sequenced CDR3 bases are TGTGCCAGCAGCCCTAGCGGGGGCTCAGATACG.

Comment on this clone: The read ends 3 residues early relative to the CDR3; the germline J gene fills the gap. The chain links TRBV7-2 to TRBJ2-7; D call uncertain. Germline V gene lookup returns CDR1 SGHTA and CDR2 FQGNSA. Trimming took off 5 bases at V and 2 bases at J, with 13 bases between the two ends. This CDR3 has 14 residues. This CDR3 is CASSAGWAPYEQYF. The sequenced CDR3 bases are TGTGCCAGCAGCGCCGGCTGGGCCCCCTACGAG.

Regarding this clone: Coverage ceases 3 residues before the CDR3 finishes, and the germline J gene fills in the end. The genes are TRBV19 and TRBJ2-4; D might be TRBD1 (6 bases). The CDR3 has 15 amino acids. CDR1 and CDR2 (germline): LNHDA, SQIVND (reference sequence). CDR3 in amino acids: CASSFNRARGYGQYF. The CDR3 bases that were read are TGTGCCAGTAGTTTCAACAGGGCTCGGGGCTATGGT.

About this clone: The observed sequence ends 3 residues before the CDR3 terminus, with the missing tail filled in from the germline J gene. The chain combines TRBV19 with TRBJ1-5, with 9 nucleotides matching TRBD1. This CDR3 region has 16 residues. Germline loops: CDR1 LNHDA, CDR2 SQIVND (reference sequence). The V segment lost 1 base and the J segment 2 bases; nucleotides outside the gene matches: 3. CDR3 DNA (partial): TGTGCCAGTAGTATAGGGGACAGGGTAGGCAATCAGCCC. Translating it yields CASSIGDRVGNQP. The whole CDR3 region reads CASSIGDRVGNQPQHF.

A note on this clone: The read ends 3 residues before the CDR3 terminus; that terminus is restored from the germline J gene. V is TRBV6-4 and J is TRBJ2-2; 9 bases fit TRBD2. Losses at the gene ends were 0 bases for V and 3 bases for J; bases not matched to a gene: 2. CDR3 length: 16 amino acids. Looked up from germline, CDR1 is MRHNA and CDR2 is SNTAGT. The CDR3 region is CASSDSERGDTGELFF. CDR3 DNA (partial): TGTGCCAGCAGTGACTCTGAGCGGGGGGACACCGGGGAG.

In the case of this clone: The read ends 3 residues before the CDR3 terminus; that terminus is restored from the germline J gene. The chain carries TRBV11-1 and TRBJ2-1, with D possibly matching TRBD1 (5 bases). V shed 1 base and J shed 8 bases, with 9 bases lying between them. CDR3 length: 13 residues. CDR1 is SGHAT and CDR2 is FQDESV in the germline V gene (reference sequence). The CDR3 spells CASSLEGDDEQFF. The CDR3 bases that were read are TGTGCCAGCAGCTTAGAAGGGGATGATGAG.

As regards this clone: From the germline J gene comes the end of the CDR3, since the read stops 3 residues before it. The rearrangement joins TRBV6-2 or TRBV6-3 to TRBJ1-2; 8 bases agree with TRBD1. Germline V gives CDR1 MNHEY, CDR2 SVGEGT. This CDR3 is built from 14 residues. V trimming: 6 bases; J trimming: 5 bases; junction bases outside the gene matches: 8. The CDR3 sequence is CASSRDRIAYGYTF. The sequenced part of the CDR3 DNA is TGTGCCAGCAGCCGGGACAGGATAGCGTATGGC.

Of note for this clone: The read comes to an end 3 residues before the CDR3 does, leaving the germline J gene to fill in the end. This sequence joins TRBV6-1 and TRBJ1-4; D might be TRBD1 (5 bases). The V gene's germline CDR1 is MNHNS and CDR2 SASEGT. This CDR3 contains 16 residues. CDR3 residues: CASSGSVNAGANVLFF. The sequenced CDR3 bases are TGTGCCAGCAGTGGATCGGTGAATGCTGGGGCCAACGTA.

CDR3 DNA (partial): TGTGCCAGCAGCTTAGCGGTAGGGGAATATGGC. Translation gives CASSLAVGEYG. The whole CDR3 is CASSLAVGEYGYTF. J is TRBJ1-2 and V is TRBV7-6, with D possibly matching TRBD1 (5 bases). The CDR3 end is not reached by the read, which stops 3 residues before it; the germline J gene fills it in. This CDR3 region has 14 residues. The germline V gene has CDR1 SGHVS and CDR2 FNYEAQ. Trimming took off 0 bases at V and 5 bases at J, with 10 bases between the two ends.

In regard to this clone: The sequenced fragment ends 3 residues before the CDR3 boundary, so the rest is inferred from the germline J gene. This chain connects TRBV11-2 to TRBJ1-4; 9 bases fit TRBD1. The CDR3 contains 13 residues. Per germline, CDR1 SGHAT and CDR2 FQNNGV. The CDR3 DNA, read in part, is TGTGCCAGCAGCGTAAACAGGGGGCAGAAA. Translating gives CASSVNRGQK. The entire CDR3 reads CASSVNRGQKLFF. Full variable domain (outside the CDR3, taken from reference TRBV11-2 and TRBJ1-4): EAGVAQSPRYKIIEKRQSVAFWCNPISGHATLYWYQQILGQGPKLLIQFQNNGVVDDSQLPKDRFSAERLKGVDSTLKIQPAKLEDSAVYLCASSVNRGQKLFFGSGTQLSVL.

Worth noting for this clone: Read sequence stops 3 residues before the CDR3 end, and the germline J gene provides the missing end. This chain connects TRBV20-1 to TRBJ1-1; 7 bases map to TRBD1. This CDR3 is built from 13 residues. In germline, CDR1 is DFQATT, CDR2 SNEGSKA (reference sequence). V was pared by 7 bases and J by 6 bases, with 11 bases of the junction left unmatched. CDR3 protein: CSVITPTGSEAFF. The CDR3 bases that were read are TGCAGTGTTATCACCCCGACAGGGTCTGAA.

With respect to this clone: The junction and the germline gene differ at one end; a read error may be behind it. Coverage ceases 3 residues before the CDR3 finishes, and the germline J gene fills in the end. V usage is TRBV7-7 and J usage is TRBJ2-7, with TRBD1 matching 8 bases. CDR3 length: 13 residues. Germline CDR1 SSHAT, CDR2 FNYEAQ (reference sequence). The CDR3 DNA, read in part, is TGTGCTAGCAGTCCGGACAGGGTCGGCGAG. It specifies CASSPDRVGE. The whole CDR3 protein reads CASSPDRVGEQYF.

The CDR3 sequence is CASTRTGALNYGYTF. The CDR3 DNA, read in part, is TGTGCCAGTACTAGGACAGGGGCCCTCAACTATGGC. This rearrangement joins TRBV19 to TRBJ1-2; 9 bases agree with TRBD1. The read gets to within 3 residues of the CDR3 end, and the germline J gene fills in the rest. The germline CDR1 and CDR2 sequences are LNHDA and SQIVND (reference sequence). Trimming cost V 7 bases and J 2 bases; bases outside gene matches: 8. This CDR3 is 15 amino acids long.

About this clone: With the read ending 3 residues before the CDR3 end, the germline J gene is used to fill in that end. The rearrangement uses TRBV19 and TRBJ1-5; no definite D call. Trimming removed 1 base from V and 5 bases from J, with 6 bases in between. CDR3 length: 13 residues. Germline lookup yields CDR1 LNHDA and CDR2 SQIVND (reference sequence). This chain's CDR3 is CASSIVLDQPQHF. The sequenced part of the CDR3 DNA is TGTGCCAGTAGTATAGTTCTAGATCAGCCC. The full variable domain, in which reference TRBV19 and TRBJ1-5 provide the parts outside the CDR3, is DGGITQSPKYLFRKEGQNVTLSCEQNLNHDAMYWYRQDPGQGLRLIYYSQIVNDFQKGDIAEGYSVSREKKESFPLTVTSAQKNPTAFYLCASSIVLDQPQHFGDGTRLSIL.

Concerning this clone: Read data end 3 residues before the CDR3 end; the end is taken from the germline J gene. This chain uses TRBV20-1 with TRBJ1-2; 9 bases map to TRBD1. The length of the CDR3 is 14 residues. The germline gives CDR1 DFQATT, CDR2 SNEGSKA (reference sequence). The sequenced CDR3 bases are TGCAGTGCTAGGGACAGGGGAAATACTCGGGGC. Its protein product is CSARDRGNTRG. The whole CDR3 protein reads CSARDRGNTRGYTF.

In regard to this clone: Coverage ceases 3 residues before the CDR3 finishes, and the germline J gene fills in the end. The rearrangement links TRBV18 to TRBJ2-2; D perhaps matches TRBD2 (6 bases). The germline gives CDR1 KGHSH, CDR2 LQKENI. Between the trimmed V and J ends, which lost 4 bases and 7 bases, there was a span of 13 bases. This CDR3 region has 14 residues. The sequenced CDR3 bases are TGTGCCAGCTCACTAGCGGCCCCGGGCGGGGAG. It specifies CASSLAAPGGE. The entire CDR3 is CASSLAAPGGELFF.

On this clone: The read gets to within 3 residues of the CDR3 end, and the germline J gene fills in the rest. The chain couples TRBV23-1 to TRBJ2-7, with TRBD1 as a possible D gene (5 bases). TRBV23-1 is an ORF; its function is uncertain. The V and J ends lost 6 bases and 5 bases respectively, with 11 bases between them. The CDR3 runs 12 residues. The CDR3 loop is CASSPRGDEQYF. CDR3 DNA (partial): TGCGCCAGCAGCCCTAGGGGCGACGAG.

As concerns this clone: The DNA ends 3 residues before the CDR3 does, and the rest of the CDR3 is filled in from the germline J gene. This chain connects TRBV18 to TRBJ2-6, with 8 bases that match TRBD1. J lost 3 bases, V lost 4 bases, and 5 bases had no gene match. The CDR3 is 16 residues long. The germline CDR1 and CDR2 sequences are KGHSH and LQKENI. CDR3 sequence: CASSLQGAGGANVLTF. The part of the CDR3 DNA that was read is TGTGCCAGCTCACTTCAGGGGGCAGGTGGGGCCAACGTC.